A single sample gave rise to the 15 T cell receptor beta chains below, sequenced in a study of CD8 T cells in Susac syndrome. Reverse transcription of about 0.5 to 1 ug RNA was carried out with random hexamers. One entry per CDR3 protein, called by TCRdb with MiXCR from the immunoSEQ multiplex PCR reads. The data contain tens of thousands of distinct CDR3 sequences, just under 95% of them singletons. The sample consisted of CD4+ T cells from PBMCs. The receptors shown here come from a human donor with Susac syndrome.

The chain uses TRBV10-3 and TRBJ2-7, with D unresolved. The germline V gene encodes CDR1 ENHRY and CDR2 SYGVKD. Trimming shortened V by 6 bases and J by 0 bases, and 12 bases separated the two germline ends. CDR3 length equals 14 residues. The CDR3 is CAIRGKMSSYEQYF. The CDR3 DNA follows: TGTGCCATCAGGGGAAAGATGAGCTCCTACGAGCAGTACTTC.

The chain carries TRBV12-3 or TRBV12-4 and TRBJ2-7, with TRBD1 matching 11 bases. Trimming at V came to 6 bases and at J to 10 bases, leaving 8 bases not matched to a gene. CDR3 size: 13 residues. CDR3 DNA sequence: TGTGCCAGCAGGCGGACAGGGGGCTACGGACAGTACTTC. Translation gives CASRRTGGYGQYF.

V is TRBV25-1 and J is TRBJ2-2, with D perhaps TRBD1 (5 bases). V lost 1 base and J 4 bases, leaving 10 bases between the germline ends. This CDR3 spans 15 amino acids. Germline loops: CDR1 MGHDK, CDR2 SYGVNS. The CDR3 DNA reads as TGTGCCAGCAGTGAATTGGGGCCAAGCACCGGGGAGCTGTTTTTT. Translating gives CASSELGPSTGELFF.

The chain employs TRBV30 and TRBJ2-2, with a weak D call TRBD1 (6 bases). The V gene's germline CDR1 is GTSNPN and CDR2 SVGIG (reference sequence). The germline V and J ends were trimmed by 6 bases and 6 bases, with 17 bases remaining between them. This CDR3 comprises 14 residues. The CDR3 is CACYATGYSGELFF. The CDR3, as DNA: TGTGCCTGTTACGCAACAGGGTACTCCGGGGAGCTGTTTTTT.

The CDR3 sequence: CASSLNTDPLYEQYF. The CDR3 DNA reads as TGTGCCAGCAGTTTAAACACCGACCCTCTCTACGAGCAGTACTTC. This sequence joins TRBV27 and TRBJ2-7, with D hard to call. Between the trimmed V and J ends, which lost 2 bases and 3 bases, there was a span of 14 bases. From germline, CDR1 is MNHEY and CDR2 SMNVEV (reference sequence). The CDR3 is made up of 15 amino acids.

The rearrangement joins TRBV12-3 or TRBV12-4 to TRBJ1-4; D is undetermined. Trimming left V 3 bases short and J 7 bases short, with 15 bases between. CDR3 length equals 15 residues. Here the CDR3 reads CASSFSHVRSEKLFF. The CDR3 nucleotides are TGTGCCAGCAGTTTCTCCCACGTAAGGTCTGAAAAACTGTTTTTT.

A single count supports this clonotype. V usage is TRBV6-5 and J usage is TRBJ2-2; D might be TRBD1 (6 bases). V lost 1 base and J 4 bases, leaving 13 bases between the germline ends. The CDR3 runs 16 residues. In germline, CDR1 is MNHEY, CDR2 SVGAGI. The CDR3 region has the DNA TGTGCCAGCAGTTACTGGAGAACAGGGCCCACCGGGGAGCTGTTTTTT. Residues: CASSYWRTGPTGELFF.

The rearrangement uses TRBV7-2 and TRBJ1-2; D call uncertain. Germline CDR1 and CDR2: SGHTA and FQGNSA. V was trimmed by 3 bases and J by 3 bases, leaving 11 bases between them. This CDR3 spans 14 amino acids. CDR3 loop: CASSFGPGYYGYTF. Written as DNA, the CDR3 is TGTGCCAGCAGCTTCGGGCCCGGATACTATGGCTACACCTTC.

In this sample, this clonotype turned up once. The chain combines TRBV27 with TRBJ1-2; D remains unclear. Per the germline V gene, CDR1 is MNHEY and CDR2 is SMNVEV (reference sequence). V gave up 1 base and J gave up 0 bases, with 6 bases separating them. This CDR3 region has 14 residues. The CDR3 is CASSLYGPNYGYTF. The CDR3 bases are TGTGCCAGCAGTTTATACGGTCCTAACTATGGCTACACCTTC.

V gene TRBV21-1 combines with J gene TRBJ2-2; the table's D call TRBD1 went unverified against the DNA. TRBV21-1 is tagged as a pseudogene. There are 15 residues in the CDR3. For the CDR3, the DNA is TGTGCCAGCAGGGTGACAGGGGTTTCCACCGGGGAGCTGTTTTTT. Translating it yields CASRVTGVSTGELFF.

V usage is TRBV19 and J usage is TRBJ1-2; D perhaps matches TRBD1 (5 bases). Germline lookup yields CDR1 LNHDA and CDR2 SQIVND (reference sequence). V was clipped by 4 bases and J by 4 bases, with 10 bases between them. The CDR3 has 13 residues. DNA for the CDR3: TGTGCCAGTAGTAACCGGGGCCCCTATGGCTACACCTTC. It yields the protein CASSNRGPYGYTF.

The chain links TRBV4-3 to TRBJ2-3; D is unclear. V was clipped by 0 bases and J by 8 bases, with 9 bases between them. Germline V gene data show CDR1 as LGHNA and CDR2 as YSLEER. The CDR3 spans 13 residues. The CDR3 loop reads CASSQDGIGTQYF. Written as DNA, the CDR3 is TGCGCCAGCAGCCAAGATGGAATAGGTACGCAGTATTTT.

V gene TRBV3-1 combines with J gene TRBJ2-2; unclear D gene. The CDR3 length is 17 residues. Trimming stripped 0 bases from V and 1 base from J, with 12 bases between. Germline-derived CDR1 and CDR2 are LGHDT and YNNKEL (reference sequence). CDR3 protein: CASSQDWSRMNTGELFF. In nucleotides, the CDR3 is TGTGCCAGCAGCCAAGATTGGTCCAGGATGAACACCGGGGAGCTGTTTTTT.

V gene TRBV6-2 or TRBV6-3 combines with J gene TRBJ2-7; TRBD2 matches 10 bases. The germline CDR1 and CDR2 sequences are MNHEY and SVGEGT. The trim removed 5 bases at V and 5 bases at J, leaving 3 bases unmatched. The CDR3 spans 13 residues. The DNA for the CDR3 is TGTGCCAGCAGTCTCACTAGCGGGGACGAGCAGTACTTC. Amino acids: CASSLTSGDEQYF.

V is TRBV29-1 and J is TRBJ2-4; D is possibly TRBD1 (7 bases). V was shortened by 4 bases and J by 4 bases, with 11 bases between the two germline ends. The CDR3 contains 13 residues. CDR1 and CDR2 (germline): SQVTM, ANQGSEA. CDR3 DNA sequence: TGCAGCGTTGCGGAGGGGGCGAAAAACATTCAGTACTTC. Its protein is CSVAEGAKNIQYF.